Shown below are 4 T cell receptor beta chains from a single sample sequenced in a study of response to subunit inactivated influenza vaccine. TCRdb itself ran the RT-PCR reads through MiXCR, one entry per CDR3 protein. The table shows fewer than 200,000 distinct CDR3 sequences, with about 9% occurring only once. The input for sequencing was non-naive T cells sorted from PBMCs, taken on the day of vaccination. The receptors stem from a man aged 50-60 years who received an inactivated influenza vaccine.

This clonotype was counted only a few times. The chain recombines TRBV12-3 or TRBV12-4 with TRBJ1-2; tentatively, D is TRBD1 (6 bases). CDR3 length: 14 amino acids. V lost 8 bases, J lost 10 bases, and 23 bases lay in between. The CDR3 DNA follows: TGTGCCAGCGGGGGGCAACCCATTGTCCTAGACTACACCTTC. Translation gives CASGGQPIVLDYTF.

This clonotype has at least ten counts. V and J are TRBV28 and TRBJ2-5; 8 nucleotides match TRBD1. J gave up 2 bases and V 6 bases, and 5 bases lay outside the gene matches. The CDR3 sequence is 14 residues long. Germline CDR1 MDHEN, CDR2 SYDVKM. CDR3 residues: CASRENRGQETQYF. The CDR3, as DNA: TGTGCCAGCAGGGAAAACAGGGGGCAAGAGACCCAGTACTTC.

This clonotype was seen a few times. This sequence joins TRBV2 and TRBJ2-3, with 8 nucleotides matching TRBD2. The length of the CDR3 is 17 residues. Germline V gene data show CDR1 as SNHLY and CDR2 as FYNNEI. Trimming at V came to 6 bases and at J to 1 base, leaving 12 bases not matched to a gene. The CDR3 DNA follows: TGTGCCAGCAGCTGGCCGGCTAGCGGGCCCCGCACAGATACGCAGTATTTT. Translated: CASSWPASGPRTDTQYF.

The genes are TRBV9 and TRBJ1-2; D is ambiguous. The V and J ends lost 0 bases and 6 bases respectively, with 21 bases between them. The germline V gene has CDR1 SGDLS and CDR2 YYNGEE. The CDR3 sequence is 17 residues long. The CDR3 protein is CASSVVPQREGYDGYTF. CDR3 coding DNA: TGTGCCAGCAGCGTAGTACCCCAACGGGAGGGATACGATGGCTACACCTTC.